What follows are 10 T cell receptor beta chains derived from one specimen sequenced in a study of breast tumors, draining lymph nodes, adjacent tissues. Each CDR3 protein gets one entry after TCRdb re-called the multiplex PCR reads with MiXCR. The sample carries some 49,000 distinct CDR3 sequences, 23% recorded once. What was sequenced was breast tumor tissue. These receptors were collected from a female donor with breast cancer. Some clones in this sample may be carry-over from other donors' samples.

This clonotype was detected many times. The CDR3 region has the DNA TGTGCCAGCAGAAGTGAATTCTACGGACAGGGGGTGACTGGGGCCAACGTCCTGACTTTC. Protein sequence: CASRSEFYGQGVTGANVLTF. The chain uses TRBV6-1 and TRBJ2-6, with 10 bases aligning to TRBD1. Trimming removed 6 bases from V and 2 bases from J; junction bases left unmatched: 16. Germline assignment: CDR1 MNHNS and CDR2 SASEGT. CDR3 length: 20 amino acids.

This clonotype occurred a few times. The chain links TRBV24-1 to TRBJ2-5; 10 bases line up with TRBD1. This CDR3 contains 16 residues. Germline V gives CDR1 KGHDR, CDR2 SFDVKD. V dropped 1 base and J dropped 4; count of bases not matched to a gene: 5. This CDR3 is CATSDLRQGAGETQYF. The DNA of the CDR3 is TGTGCCACCAGTGATTTAAGACAGGGGGCAGGAGAGACCCAGTACTTC.

This clonotype was seen at least ten times. The chain uses TRBV7-8 and TRBJ1-2; D possibly corresponds to TRBD1 (6 bases). CDR1 and CDR2 (germline): SGHVS, FQNEAQ. Trimming shortened V by 4 bases and J by 0 bases, and 12 bases separated the two germline ends. This CDR3 has 15 residues. CDR3 bases: TGTGCCAGCAGCTCATACAGGGACCCTAACTATGGCTACACCTTC. This encodes CASSSYRDPNYGYTF.

A word on this clonotype: This may stem from a read error, because a much larger clone lies one nucleotide away. The V and J genes are TRBV6-6 and TRBJ2-7; D is possibly TRBD1 (6 bases). V lost 2 bases, J lost 6 bases, and 14 bases lay in between. There are 14 residues in the CDR3. Germline V gene data show CDR1 as MNHNY and CDR2 as SVGAGI (reference sequence). The CDR3 nucleotides are TGTGCCAGCAGTTACCACAGGGAAAGTAGCGAGCAGTACGTC. It translates to CASSYHRESSEQYV.

Ten or more counts support this clonotype. V is TRBV20-1 and J is TRBJ2-3, with D possibly matching TRBD2 (6 bases). V lost 6 bases and J lost 2, with 24 bases in between. CDR1 and CDR2 from the germline V gene are DFQATT and SNEGSKA (reference sequence). This CDR3 comprises 17 residues. The CDR3: CSAKIPLGGEITDTQYF. The DNA for the CDR3 is TGCAGTGCAAAAATCCCTCTAGGCGGGGAGATCACAGATACGCAGTATTTT.

This clonotype has ten or more counts. The J gene is TRBJ2-3, the V gene TRBV20-1, with 7 bases matching TRBD1. V dropped 3 bases and J dropped 2; count of bases not matched to a gene: 5. The germline gives CDR1 DFQATT, CDR2 SNEGSKA (reference sequence). The length of the CDR3 is 14 residues. The CDR3 DNA reads TGCAGTGCTAGTGGGACAGTTTTCACAGATACGCAGTATTTT. Amino acids: CSASGTVFTDTQYF.

CDR3 sequence reads: CASSLVWAGGRSGANVLTF. CDR3 in DNA: TGTGCCAGCAGCTTAGTTTGGGCAGGGGGCCGTAGTGGGGCCAACGTCCTGACTTTC. This chain joins TRBV11-2 and TRBJ2-6; 8 nucleotides line up with TRBD1. CDR3 size: 19 residues. The germline V gene has CDR1 SGHAT and CDR2 FQNNGV. The ends lost 1 base at V and 3 bases at J; junction bases unmatched: 11.

Ten or more counts support this clonotype. The rearrangement links TRBV27 to TRBJ1-2, with D hard to call. The CDR3 length is 11 residues. The germline gives CDR1 MNHEY, CDR2 SMNVEV (reference sequence). V was trimmed by 8 bases and J by 4 bases, leaving 8 bases between them. CDR3 DNA sequence: TGTGCCAGCTTCGGCTTCTATGGCTACACCTTC. Translation: CASFGFYGYTF.

This clonotype was seen many times. The rearrangement links TRBV4-1 to TRBJ1-5, with D hard to call. The CDR3 runs 15 residues. The V end lost 0 bases, the J end lost 2 bases, and 8 bases lay between the germline ends. Per germline, CDR1 MGHRA and CDR2 YSYEKL. CDR3 bases: TGCGCCAGCAGCCAAGAAGGATCTGGCAATCAGCCCCAGCATTTT. Encoded protein: CASSQEGSGNQPQHF.

Comment on this clonotype: One junction end does not reproduce the germline sequence, and a read error may be involved. The chain joins TRBV30 to TRBJ1-4; D is uncertain. Germline assignment: CDR1 GTSNPN and CDR2 SVGIG (reference sequence). This CDR3 spans 12 amino acids. The CDR3 sequence: CILGATSEKLFF. As DNA, the CDR3 is TGTATTCTCGGTGCAACTAGTGAAAAACTGTTTTTT.